This T cell receptor (beta chain) emerged from a study of a mutant IDH1 vaccine in newly diagnosed glioma listed by TCRdb under 2021. Looking at the study overall: Vaccination was initiated 4-6 weeks after radiotherapy alone, or concurrently with temozolomide cycles in the chemotherapy-containing groups. Longitudinal TCRB deep sequencing was done for 20 to 25 treated patients, wherever samples were available for exploratory analyses. Visit V12 was the week-35 safety follow-up and visit V13 was the week-47 end of study. Peripheral blood was collected at six visits: V03 (baseline), V05, V07, V10, V12 and V13. Before enrollment, most patients had been given radiochemotherapy with temozolomide as standard therapy, while the rest had received either radiotherapy alone or temozolomide alone. The roughly 34 treated patients were roughly 62% male and around 40% female, with a mean age of about 43 years. Here is what the overall study found, with its caveats: Selection of PBMC samples for TCRB deep sequencing was based on availability. It was noted by the authors that analyses of patient blood samples could not be reproduced owing to sample limitations. Immune responses induced by the vaccine were seen in approximately 93% of patients across multiple MHC alleles. Changes in the top peripheral T cell clonotypes picked up by TCRB sequencing did not appear to be linked to pseudoprogression.

Library preparation used the immunoSEQ multiplex PCR assay. Rearranged TCR beta chain sequences were amplified with the hsTCRB Kit following the manufacturer's protocol. TCRB libraries were sequenced on an Illumina MiSeq. In the source study's methods: Demultiplexing, trimming and gene mapping were performed with the kit vendor's proprietary platform. As stored in TCRdb, this immuneACCESS dataset retains in-frame rearrangements with V and J assigned. A fraction of the clones does not appear; measured against another copy, unresolved V genes explain less than half of the discrepancy, and the remainder lacks a known reason. V and J calls and clone size follow that table, whereas D and trimming were derived from the DNA. The sample table records tens of thousands of clones; 70% to 90% of these occur just once. The top ten clonotypes cover over 1.5% of the sample. As for this clone: The clone's antigen remains unknown. There are no base qualities to consult, and no much larger clone falls within one base.

Cut back by 1 base and 1 base, the V and J ends lie 16 bases apart. CDR1 and CDR2, per the germline V gene, are KGHSH and LQKENI. Its CDR3 holds 17 amino acids, cysteine through phenylalanine. Kept here is only the CDR3 DNA, which spans 51 bases and is read in frame from base 1. The time point label, read with the paper, signifies: week 35, safety follow-up. Each vaccine dose, consisting of 300 ug of a 20-mer mutant IDH1 peptide in Montanide, was administered subcutaneously with topical imiquimod. Across visits V03 through V10, patients got a total of eight vaccinations, given in weeks 1, 3, 5, 7, 11, 15, 19 and 23. Donors had newly diagnosed WHO grade 3 or 4 IDH1-mutant astrocytomas with loss of nuclear ATRX. The samples were drawn from NOA16, a multicentre, single-arm, open-label phase I trial in Germany that tested a mutant IDH1 peptide vaccine in humans for the first time. Genomic DNA for TCRB sequencing was isolated from EDTA blood with the DNeasy Blood and Tissue Kit.

The sequence joins TRBV18 to TRBJ1-1, with the D gene uncertain. Sequencing used PBMCs, obtained from a glioma patient whose treatment included an IDH1 peptide vaccine. The TCR sequence derives from a man in his forties with glioma. CDR3 reads: CASSPRRTHSSNTEAFF. Here is the DNA: TGTGCCAGCTCACCACGCAGGACCCATTCCTCGAACACTGAAGCTTTCTTT.